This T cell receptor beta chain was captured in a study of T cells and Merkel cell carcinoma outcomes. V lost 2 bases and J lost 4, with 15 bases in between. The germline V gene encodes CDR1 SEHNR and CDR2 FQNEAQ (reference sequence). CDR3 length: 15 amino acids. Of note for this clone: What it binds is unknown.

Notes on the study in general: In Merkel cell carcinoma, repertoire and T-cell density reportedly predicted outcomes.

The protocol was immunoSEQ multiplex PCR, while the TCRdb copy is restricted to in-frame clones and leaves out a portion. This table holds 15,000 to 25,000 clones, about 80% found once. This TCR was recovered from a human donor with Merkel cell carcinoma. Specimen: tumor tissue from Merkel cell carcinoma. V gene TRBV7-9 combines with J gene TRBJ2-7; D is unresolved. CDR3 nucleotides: TGTGCCAGCAGCTTAAGACCCACAGCGTGGTACGAGCAGTACTTC. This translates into CASSLRPTAWYEQYF.